This T cell receptor (beta chain) was identified during a study of blood T cell repertoires in COVID-19. Using immunoSEQ multiplex PCR, the repertoire was profiled, and TCRdb retains in-frame clones only, with some absent. Of roughly 260,000 clones in the sample, 91% were seen once. The V and J ends lost 0 bases and 3 bases respectively, with 7 bases between them. The germline gives CDR1 SGHRS, CDR2 YFSETQ. The CDR3 has 13 residues. The sequencing input was PBMCs or T cells enriched from blood (not recorded which). V usage is TRBV5-1 and J usage is TRBJ2-7, with D unclear. The sequence derives from a human donor in a cohort exposed to, infected with or recovered from COVID-19 (not recorded which). The donor label of this sample is uncertain. CDR3 bases: TGCGCCAGCAGCTTGGCAAGCGACTACGAGCAGTACTTC. Amino acids: CASSLASDYEQYF.